This T cell receptor (beta chain) derives from a study of blood T cell repertoires in COVID-19. Study-wide background: PBMCs, B-cell-depleted T cells, or T cells were the source of the cDNA or gDNA that made up the material.

Methods used by the authors: Cell counts per sample came from amplifying reference gene primers. Assay used: immunoSEQ multiplex PCR; TCRdb lists only in-frame clones, some missing. V, J and clone size were drawn from that table, and D and trimming were deduced from the DNA. The data contain some 160,000 clones, around 81% of them singletons. Germline V lookup: CDR1 SGHTA, CDR2 FQGTGA. CDR3 size: 13 residues. Trimming pared 5 bases from V and 4 bases from J, leaving 11 bases between. The clonotype originates from a woman aged 45 to 65 with acute or convalescent COVID-19. The sample comprised peripheral blood. The J gene is TRBJ1-2, the V gene TRBV7-3, with D hard to call. CDR3 sequence: CASSPGEFYGYTF. CDR3 in DNA: TGTGCCAGCAGCCCCGGGGAATTCTATGGCTACACCTTC.